Each of the 19 T cell receptor beta chains below was sequenced from the same sample in a study of blood T cell repertoires in COVID-19. The method was immunoSEQ multiplex PCR; TCRdb's version includes in-frame clones alone and lacks a portion of them. The data show 300,000 or so clones, 91% seen once. The sequenced sample consisted of peripheral blood. The source of these receptors is a woman aged 30 to 39 with COVID-19, enrolled during active disease.

J is TRBJ2-1 and V is TRBV10-3; unclear D gene. The germline CDR1 and CDR2 sequences are ENHRY and SYGVKD. The CDR3 covers 16 residues. The germline V and J ends were trimmed by 3 bases and 0 bases, with 12 bases remaining between them. The CDR3 protein is CAISDSSKASYNEQFF. Here the CDR3 DNA reads TGTGCCATCAGTGACTCTTCGAAAGCCTCCTACAATGAGCAGTTCTTC.

The chain links TRBV12-5 to TRBJ1-1; 9 bases map to TRBD1. CDR3 size: 17 residues. Germline V gene lookup returns CDR1 LGHNT and CDR2 FRNRAP. The trim removed 4 bases at V and 1 base at J, leaving 10 bases unmatched. The CDR3 protein is CASGWDRAQTGNTEAFF. The CDR3 DNA is TGTGCTAGTGGTTGGGACAGGGCGCAAACCGGGAACACTGAAGCTTTCTTT.

The chain joins TRBV20-1 to TRBJ2-5; the D is unclear. Germline CDR1 DFQATT, CDR2 SNEGSKA (reference sequence). CDR3 length equals 11 residues. V was cut by 8 bases and J by 1 base, with 8 bases left in between. The CDR3 nucleotides read TGCAGTATAGGCGGCCAAGAGACCCAGTACTTC. It yields the protein CSIGGQETQYF.

The chain uses TRBV10-1 and TRBJ2-1, with 13 bases aligning to TRBD2. CDR3 size: 16 residues. Germline V lookup: CDR1 WNHNN, CDR2 SYGVQD (reference sequence). The V segment lost 3 bases and the J segment 15 bases; nucleotides outside the gene matches: 14. CDR3 loop: CASSDLLAGGRGEVFF. The CDR3, as DNA: TGCGCCAGCAGTGACCTACTAGCGGGAGGGCGGGGAGAGGTGTTCTTC.

The chain links TRBV19 to TRBJ2-1; D not certain. Germline V gives CDR1 LNHDA, CDR2 SQIVND (reference sequence). The ends were cut back, 3 bases at V and 5 bases at J, with 8 bases in the middle. The CDR3 length is 13 residues. The CDR3: CASSIGEDNEQFF. The CDR3 DNA follows: TGTGCCAGTAGTATTGGAGAGGACAATGAGCAGTTCTTC.

This chain connects TRBV7-9 to TRBJ1-6, with no clear D. Germline CDR1 and CDR2: SEHNR and FQNEAQ (reference sequence). The V end lost 1 base, the J end lost 6 bases, and 10 bases lay between the germline ends. CDR3 length: 15 amino acids. CDR3 protein: CASSLGGFGNSPLHF. DNA for the CDR3: TGTGCCAGCAGCTTAGGAGGGTTTGGTAATTCACCCCTCCACTTT.

This chain connects TRBV30 to TRBJ2-7, with D possibly TRBD1 on 5 matching bases. This CDR3 spans 13 amino acids. The V end lost 5 bases, the J end lost 1 base, and 12 bases lay between the germline ends. Germline V gives CDR1 GTSNPN, CDR2 SVGIG (reference sequence). CDR3 coding DNA: TGTGCCTGGCATACAGGAAATTCCTACGAGCAGTACTTC. Amino acid sequence: CAWHTGNSYEQYF. Looking up the rest from reference TRBV30 and TRBJ2-7 gives the full variable domain: SQTIHQWPATLVQPVGSPLSLECTVEGTSNPNLYWYRQAAGRGLQLLFYSVGIGQISSEVPQNLSASRPQDRQFILSSKKLLLSDSGFYLCAWHTGNSYEQYFGPGTRLTVT.

V and J are TRBV30 and TRBJ1-2; D not certain. Germline V gives CDR1 GTSNPN, CDR2 SVGIG (reference sequence). Trimming left V 2 bases short and J 6 bases short, with 16 bases between. This CDR3 has 14 residues. CDR3 sequence reads: CAWSPPPGSHGYTF. The DNA of the CDR3 is TGTGCCTGGAGTCCACCTCCCGGGAGCCATGGCTACACCTTC.

This chain joins TRBV24-1 and TRBJ2-2, with 9 bases that match TRBD1. Trimming at V came to 0 bases and at J to 1 base, leaving 2 bases not matched to a gene. This CDR3 comprises 17 residues. Germline V gives CDR1 KGHDR, CDR2 SFDVKD. The CDR3 sequence: CATSDLPGQGNTGELFF. CDR3 bases: TGTGCCACCAGTGATTTGCCGGGACAGGGGAACACCGGGGAGCTGTTTTTT.

The V gene is TRBV28, the J gene TRBJ2-7, with 7 bases fitting TRBD2. The junction had 6 bases not matched to a gene; V was cut back by 4 bases and J by 3 bases. The CDR3 sequence is 14 residues long. The V gene's germline CDR1 is MDHEN and CDR2 SYDVKM. The CDR3 sequence is CASSSRDYRYEQYF. The CDR3 coding sequence is TGTGCCAGCAGTTCCCGGGACTACCGCTACGAGCAGTACTTC.

The CDR3 bases are TGTGCCTGGAGTGTACGTGTTCAGGAGACCCAGTACTTC. Translation gives CAWSVRVQETQYF. The V call is TRBV30, the J call TRBJ2-5, with D uncertain. Germline values: CDR1 GTSNPN, CDR2 SVGIG (reference sequence). The length of the CDR3 is 13 residues. Trimming removed 0 bases at V and 5 bases at J, with 10 bases between.

This clone appeared once. The genes are TRBV30 and TRBJ1-3; no reliable D call. The CDR3 loop spans 15 amino acids. V was trimmed by 0 bases and J by 0 bases, leaving 9 bases between them. Germline-derived CDR1 and CDR2 are GTSNPN and SVGIG (reference sequence). The CDR3 loop is CAWSVRRSSGNTIYF. The CDR3 DNA sequence: TGTGCCTGGAGTGTACGGAGGAGCTCTGGAAACACCATATATTTT.

The V gene is TRBV2, the J gene TRBJ1-6, with no clear D. The CDR3 is made up of 13 amino acids. The V end was cut by 7 bases, the J end by 10 bases, with 14 bases between. In germline, CDR1 is SNHLY, CDR2 FYNNEI. The CDR3 DNA is TGTGCCAGCATTCGCGAGGAGAGGTCACCCCTCCACTTT. Encoded protein: CASIREERSPLHF.

The chain combines TRBV9 with TRBJ1-2; 10 bases match TRBD1. From germline, CDR1 is SGDLS and CDR2 YYNGEE. The length of the CDR3 is 16 residues. V lost 4 bases to trimming and J lost 7 bases; unmatched junction nucleotides: 13. CDR3 coding DNA: TGTGCCAGCAGCCCTTCACCCGGGACAGGGGACGGTGGCTACACCTTC. The encoded protein is CASSPSPGTGDGGYTF.

The chain carries TRBV30 and TRBJ1-6; D might be TRBD1 (5 bases). Trimming cost V 4 bases and J 5 bases, with 15 bases left between them. Germline values: CDR1 GTSNPN, CDR2 SVGIG (reference sequence). The CDR3 has 15 residues. CDR3 loop: CAWMGPGNDNSPLHF. The CDR3 nucleotides read TGTGCCTGGATGGGGCCTGGGAACGATAATTCACCCCTCCACTTT.

The chain uses TRBV7-2 and TRBJ2-3, with D possibly matching TRBD2 (6 bases). The CDR3 covers 15 residues. Deletions cut 0 bases from V and 5 bases from J, with 12 bases between. Germline loops: CDR1 SGHTA, CDR2 FQGNSA. The CDR3 region has the DNA TGTGCCAGCAGCTTAGCTCCGGGAGCGGTAGATACGCAGTATTTT. It is translated as CASSLAPGAVDTQYF.

The chain is built from TRBV7-2 and TRBJ2-5, with 7 positions matching TRBD2. Germline values: CDR1 SGHTA, CDR2 FQGNSA. With 5 bases clipped from V and 5 bases from J, the junction kept 5 bases outside the gene matches. This CDR3 is 13 amino acids long. The CDR3 protein is CASSRGVGETQYF. CDR3 coding DNA: TGTGCCAGCAGCCGGGGGGTTGGGGAGACCCAGTACTTC.

The genes are TRBV6-1 and TRBJ2-4; D not resolved. Germline assignment: CDR1 MNHNS and CDR2 SASEGT. Trimming removed 1 base at V and 1 base at J, with 11 bases between. The CDR3 covers 16 residues. Here the CDR3 DNA reads TGTGCCAGCAGTGAAGACCTGCGGCAGGCCAAAAACATTCAGTACTTC. The encoded protein is CASSEDLRQAKNIQYF.

V gene TRBV5-1 combines with J gene TRBJ1-3, with 8 bases aligning to TRBD1. The CDR3 totals 16 residues. Germline lookup yields CDR1 SGHRS and CDR2 YFSETQ. V gave up 0 bases and J gave up 0 bases; unmatched junction bases: 2. CDR3 loop: CASSLGGQGSGNTIYF. The CDR3 DNA reads as TGCGCCAGCAGCTTGGGCGGACAGGGCTCTGGAAACACCATATATTTT.